The clone carrying this T cell receptor (beta chain) was seen ten or more times. Its antigen is undetermined. This sample stems from a study of neurological immune-mediated disorders. Whole-study findings and limits: The absence of shared CDR3 amino acid sequences among expanded clones across subjects suggests private repertoires in all groups. HTLV-1-associated myelopathy displayed the greatest TCR clonal expansion, and multiple sclerosis exhibited the smallest, lower than that of healthy controls.

V dropped 2 bases and J dropped 4 bases, with 18 bases sitting between them. Germline-derived CDR1 and CDR2 are MNHNY and SVGAGI (reference sequence). The CDR3 is 17 residues long. The cDNA came from 5'RACE, which used 10-nucleotide random UMIs. TCRdb re-derived calls from the 5' RACE reads in MiXCR, one entry per CDR3 protein. The sample includes approximately 23,000 distinct CDR3 sequences, less than 11% of them seen just once. J is TRBJ1-3 and V is TRBV6-6, with D possibly TRBD1 on 6 matching bases. This sequence originates from a woman aged 55-75 years with HTLV-1-associated myelopathy (HAM/TSP). The specimen was PBMCs. The CDR3 DNA reads as TGTGCCAGCAGTTACGGACCGCAGGGGTTGGCGGGAAACACCATATATTTT. Protein: CASSYGPQGLAGNTIYF.